This T cell receptor (beta chain) was recorded in a study of siplizumab effects on memory and regulatory T cells. As concerns this clone: What it recognizes is unknown.

Study results and caveats: Neither a naive nor a memory phenotype was assignable to roughly 80-95% of proliferating CD4+ or CD8+ clones. Reactions containing siplizumab showed mappable alloreactive CD4+ clones averaging around 70% Treg-derived, versus around 26% in controls. Few alloreactive clones mapped to unstimulated subsets.

It was about 100,000 TCR templates that were assayed per sample. The table came from immunoSEQ multiplex PCR; TCRdb's copy has only in-frame clones and leaves some out. The sample carries 90,000 to 95,000 clones, 93% recorded once. V lost 5 bases, J lost 1 base, and 3 bases lay in between. The CDR3 sequence is 11 residues long. Germline V gives CDR1 MNHEY, CDR2 SVGAGI. The chain uses TRBV6-5 and TRBJ2-7; D unclear. This clonotype was sampled from a human donor in good health. The sequencing sample was made of CD8+ T cells sorted from blood. In DNA form, the CDR3 reads TGTGCCAGCAGTACTTCCTACGAGCAGTACTTC. It specifies CASSTSYEQYF.